This TCR beta chain was found in a study of T cells after yellow fever vaccination. Study background: Fractions low in cell number were prepared with SMART-Seq v4 Ultra Low Input.

V lost 4 bases to trimming and J lost 4 bases, with 7 bases between them. This CDR3 contains 12 residues. Germline-derived CDR1 and CDR2 are MNHEY and SVGEGT. TCRdb ran MiXCR on the 5' RACE reads and lists one entry per CDR3 protein. This table holds around 320,000 distinct CDR3 sequences, roughly 10% found once. Notes on this clonotype: Its antigen is unidentified.

General study findings and limits: FACS-sorted repertoires might harbor abundant contaminating clonotypes from the bulk population.

The chain employs TRBV6-2 or TRBV6-3 and TRBJ2-5; D is unclear. This receptor was obtained from a man between 18 and 29 years old who received the YFV17D yellow fever vaccine. The sample consisted of CD4+ T cells sorted from PBMCs, taken 45 days after the yellow fever booster vaccination. The CDR3 DNA reads TGTGCCAGCAGTTCTATAAGAGAGACCCAGTACTTC. Translating it yields CASSSIRETQYF.